This T cell receptor beta chain was obtained from a study of blood T cell repertoires in COVID-19. Study details: PBMCs, B-cell-depleted T cells, or T cells were the source of the cDNA or gDNA that made up the material.

The authors' processing: Cell counts per sample came from amplifying reference gene primers. Measured with immunoSEQ multiplex PCR; TCRdb has only the in-frame clones, and not every one. Clone size and the V and J calls come from that table; the DNA yielded D and trimming. In the table there are about 190,000 clones, roughly nine tenths of which are singletons. Trimming removed 1 base at V and 5 bases at J, with 5 bases between. CDR1 is LGHDT, CDR2 YNNKEL, per germline (reference sequence). There are 13 residues in the CDR3. The TCR originated in a man between 65 and 85 years old with active or convalescent COVID-19. The V gene is TRBV3-1 (or the pseudogene TRBV3-2), the J gene TRBJ2-2; unclear D gene. The sequenced sample consisted of peripheral blood. CDR3 sequence reads: CASSQVLTGELFF. The CDR3 DNA sequence: TGTGCCAGCAGCCAAGTACTTACCGGGGAGCTGTTTTTT.